The present TCR beta chain was sequenced within a study of blood T cell repertoires in COVID-19. Study-wide context: COVID-19 samples from acute and convalescent phases originated in the United States, Italy and Spain. T cells, B-cell-depleted T cells, or PBMCs supplied cDNA or gDNA.

CDR3 length: 14 residues. Trimming removed 5 bases from V and 0 bases from J, with 10 bases in between. In germline, CDR1 is KGHSH, CDR2 LQKENI. The authors' processing: Scientists estimated how many nucleated cells there were by amplifying reference gene primers. Using immunoSEQ multiplex PCR, the repertoire was profiled, and TCRdb retains in-frame clones only, with some absent. The V and J calls and the clone size are those of that table, but D and trimming were determined from the DNA. The sample consists of roughly 320,000 clones, 65% to 90% of them appearing once. Sequencing was carried out using peripheral blood. This chain uses TRBV18 with TRBJ1-1, with D uncertain. The clonotype comes from a human donor in a cohort sampled during active COVID-19. The chain's CDR3 is CASSVQKLNTEAFF. The CDR3 DNA reads TGTGCCAGCTCAGTACAGAAACTGAACACTGAAGCTTTCTTT.